This TCR beta chain was recorded in a study of T cells in localized non-small cell lung cancer. Some clones are missing from TCRdb's copy, which holds only in-frame ones; the method was immunoSEQ multiplex PCR. The sample holds some 2,000 clones, roughly 38% seen once. With 0 bases removed from V and 1 base from J, the gap between germline ends came to 4 bases. CDR1 and CDR2 from the germline V gene are GTSNPN and SVGIG (reference sequence). The CDR3 is 13 residues long. Concerning this clone itself: Its antigen is as yet unknown.

Study-level points and caveats: Those with higher blood T cell density had longer overall survival. Multi-region tumor sequencing was not done, so intratumor heterogeneity could not be excluded. Among the tissues sampled, uninvolved adjacent lung had the highest T cell clonality, above tumor. Appearing in adjacent lung were a median about 60 of the top 100 tumor clones.

This TCR derives from a male donor at least 60 years old with stage II lung adenocarcinoma. The V call is TRBV30, the J call TRBJ1-5; D is undetermined. This specimen was lung tumor tissue, taken before any cancer treatment. Written as DNA, the CDR3 is TGTGCCTGGAGTGTACTAAGCAATCAGCCCCAGCATTTT. It codes for CAWSVLSNQPQHF.